This T cell receptor (beta chain) originates from a study of cytomegalovirus exposure and HLA in healthy donors. Primers for the PCR totalled 60 Vbeta and 13 Jbeta. The repertoire was sequenced with immunoSEQ multiplex PCR; TCRdb's copy has only in-frame clones and lacks some. The sample lists 140,000 or so clones; 70% were seen once. This TCR came from a woman aged 25 to 45 in good health and CMV-seronegative. Sequenced sample: PBMCs.

For the CDR3, the DNA is TGTGCCACCACGACGGACAGGGGTGGATCCTATAATTCACCCCTCCACTTT. This sequence encodes CATTTDRGGSYNSPLHF. The rearrangement joins TRBV25-1 to TRBJ1-6, with 9 bases matching TRBD1. CDR1 and CDR2 from the germline V gene are MGHDK and SYGVNS. This CDR3 is built from 17 residues. With V trimmed by 10 bases and J by 1 base, 11 bases remained unmatched. Full variable domain (rest looked up from reference TRBV25-1 and TRBJ1-6): EADIYQTPRYLVIGTGKKITLECSQTMGHDKMYWYQQDPGMELHLIHYSYGVNSTEKGDLSSESTVSRIRTEHFPLTLESARPSHTSQYLCATTTDRGGSYNSPLHFGNGTRLTVT.